Following are 17 T cell receptor beta chains from one sample sequenced in a study of blood T cells in healthy people across ages. The authors ran a second PCR of about 7 to 12 cycles using a sample-barcoded 5' primer and a J-beta primer mix. TCRdb used MiXCR to reprocess the 5' RACE reads, holding one entry per CDR3 protein. This table has about 1.1 million distinct CDR3 sequences, 35% to 40% appearing once. Sample: blood. The receptors stem from a man aged 18 to 35 in good health.

The chain links TRBV25-1 to TRBJ1-6; unclear D gene. The V end was cut by 5 bases, the J end by 10 bases, with 9 bases between. This CDR3 is built from 12 residues. Germline V gives CDR1 MGHDK, CDR2 SYGVNS. CDR3 bases: TGTGCCAGCAGTTCCGTCGGATCACCCCTCCACTTT. Amino acids: CASSSVGSPLHF.

The chain joins TRBV12-3 or TRBV12-4 to TRBJ2-5; the match to TRBD2 covers 14 bases. This CDR3 contains 16 residues. Losses at the gene ends were 6 bases for V and 2 bases for J; bases not matched to a gene: 5. The CDR3 reads CASRGLAGEKQETQYF. In DNA form, the CDR3 reads TGTGCCAGCAGGGGACTAGCGGGGGAGAAACAAGAGACCCAGTACTTC.

Notes on this clonotype: Possible read error: a much larger clone is one base away. J is TRBJ1-2 and V is TRBV29-1; 8 bases align to TRBD1. The CDR3 covers 13 residues. Germline CDR1 reads SQVTM; CDR2 reads ANQGSEA. CDR3 DNA sequence: TGCGGCGCCGGGACAGGCCTCCACTATGGCTACACCTTC. This encodes CGAGTGLHYGYTF.

This clonotype was observed a few times. The rearrangement joins TRBV2 to TRBJ2-5; TRBD1 matches 10 bases. J gave up 5 bases and V 5 bases, and 5 bases lay outside the gene matches. From germline, CDR1 is SNHLY and CDR2 FYNNEI. The CDR3 has 14 amino acids. DNA of the CDR3: TGTGCCAGCAGTCCGACAGGGGGCTGGGAGACCCAGTACTTC. The encoded protein is CASSPTGGWETQYF.

This clonotype was seen only a few times. The rearrangement joins TRBV20-1 to TRBJ2-3; the match to TRBD2 covers 7 bases. The V gene's germline CDR1 is DFQATT and CDR2 SNEGSKA (reference sequence). There are 12 residues in the CDR3. Here the CDR3 DNA reads TGCAGCTGGTCTGGCCGCGGGGGTTCGCAGTATTTT. Translation gives CSWSGRGGSQYF.

This sequence joins TRBV7-9 and TRBJ1-6, with unresolved D. V was trimmed by 4 bases and J by 5 bases, leaving 12 bases between them. The V gene's germline CDR1 is SEHNR and CDR2 FQNEAQ (reference sequence). There are 15 residues in the CDR3. CDR3 DNA: TGTGCCAGCAGCTCTAAGGGTAGCAATAATTCACCCCTCCACTTT. It specifies CASSSKGSNNSPLHF.

With respect to this clonotype: An end of the junction does not agree with germline; a read error may underlie this. The chain links TRBV12-3 or TRBV12-4 to TRBJ2-1; a possible D gene is TRBD2 (6 bases). Matching the DNA end better, TRBJ2-7 makes the J call doubtful. This CDR3 contains 13 residues. The DNA of the CDR3 is TGTACCAGCGGAACTAGCTCCTACAATGAGCAGTACTTC. Its translation is CTSGTSSYNEQYF.

This clonotype occurred a few times. The chain carries TRBV6-2 or TRBV6-3 and TRBJ1-2; 7 positions agree with TRBD1. In germline, CDR1 is MNHEY, CDR2 SVGEGT. This CDR3 contains 17 residues. V trimming: 5 bases; J trimming: 3 bases; junction bases outside the gene matches: 15. DNA for the CDR3: TGTGCCAGCAGTCCAGCCACCGAGGACAGGATCTACTATGGCTACACCTTC. Translated, it gives CASSPATEDRIYYGYTF.

The sample holds one count of this clonotype. The CDR3 is CASSDALTGELFF. For the CDR3, the DNA is TGTGCCAGCAGCGACGCTTTAACCGGGGAGCTGTTTTTT. The chain uses TRBV2 and TRBJ2-2; D is uncertain. Trimming took off 6 bases at V and 5 bases at J, with 10 bases between the two ends. Germline-derived CDR1 and CDR2 are SNHLY and FYNNEI. This CDR3 is built from 13 residues.

This clonotype was observed a few times. The gene calls are TRBV20-1 and TRBJ1-2, with 7 bases matching TRBD1. The CDR3 is made up of 15 amino acids. Germline CDR1 DFQATT, CDR2 SNEGSKA (reference sequence). V lost 5 bases and J lost 7; bases outside the gene matches: 16. In nucleotides, the CDR3 is TGCAGTGCTCCCCCGGGACAGAGTTTTCCTGGTGGCTACACCTTC. This gives the protein CSAPPGQSFPGGYTF.

There are a few counts of this clonotype. J is TRBJ1-4 and V is TRBV5-1, with D possibly being TRBD1 (5 bases). The CDR3 is made up of 14 amino acids. V lost 2 bases to trimming and J lost 4 bases, with 9 bases between them. Germline CDR1 and CDR2: SGHRS and YFSETQ. Written as DNA, the CDR3 is TGCGCCAGCAGCTTAAATGGGGGTAATGAAAAACTGTTTTTT. Encoded protein: CASSLNGGNEKLFF. The full variable domain, its missing parts supplied by reference TRBV5-1 and TRBJ1-4, is KAGVTQTPRYLIKTRGQQVTLSCSPISGHRSVSWYQQTPGQGLQFLFEYFSETQRNKGNFPGRFSGRQFSNSRSEMNVSTLELGDSALYLCASSLNGGNEKLFFGSGTQLSVL.

Points on this clonotype: It may be a read error: a sequence one base away is much more abundant. V and J are TRBV28 and TRBJ1-5, with D perhaps TRBD1 (5 bases). Germline CDR1 reads MDHEN; CDR2 reads SYDVKM. Between the trimmed V and J ends, which lost 10 bases and 6 bases, there was a span of 19 bases. This CDR3 contains 14 residues. CDR3 in DNA: TGTGCCATCGATACCGGGGGTCACCGTCAGCCCCAGCATTTT. The encoded protein is CAIDTGGHRQPQHF.

This clonotype was detected many times. The J gene is TRBJ1-2, the V gene TRBV25-1; perhaps TRBD1 as D (5 bases). Germline V gives CDR1 MGHDK, CDR2 SYGVNS. The V end was cut by 7 bases, the J end by 1 base, with 10 bases between. This CDR3 contains 13 residues. CDR3 sequence: CASTRDSNYGYTF. The CDR3 region has the DNA TGTGCCAGCACCAGGGATAGTAACTATGGCTACACCTTC.

This clonotype was seen a handful of times. The chain couples TRBV20-1 to TRBJ2-4, with D maybe TRBD1 (5 bases). Germline V gene sequence: CDR1 DFQATT, CDR2 SNEGSKA (reference sequence). The length of the CDR3 is 13 residues. The V gene lost 6 bases and the J gene lost 8 bases, with 17 bases spanning the gap. The CDR3, as DNA: TGCAGTGCCTGTCATCAGGGTGGGGACATTCAGTACTTC. Amino acids: CSACHQGGDIQYF.

This clonotype was detected ten times or more. V is TRBV4-3 and J is TRBJ2-3; D is unclear. The CDR3 runs to 16 residues. V shed 0 bases and J shed 2 bases, with 12 bases lying between them. Germline V gives CDR1 LGHNA, CDR2 YSLEER. The chain's CDR3 is CASSQDLIGITDTQYF. For the CDR3, the DNA is TGCGCCAGCAGCCAAGATCTTATAGGAATCACAGATACGCAGTATTTT.

The chain is built from TRBV2 and TRBJ1-2; D possibly corresponds to TRBD1 (5 bases). Germline-derived CDR1 and CDR2 are SNHLY and FYNNEI. The CDR3 extends over 14 amino acids. The V end lost 4 bases, the J end lost 2 bases, and 11 bases lay between the germline ends. DNA for the CDR3: TGTGCCAGCAGTGGTACCGACAGAAACTATGGCTACACCTTC. The encoded protein is CASSGTDRNYGYTF.

This sequence joins TRBV21-1 and TRBJ2-1; TRBD1 is the table's D call, not checked against the DNA. TRBV21-1 is a pseudogene segment. The CDR3 length is 19 residues. CDR3 sequence reads: CASSKDYYGPVDSYNEQFF. The CDR3 DNA reads TGTGCCAGCAGCAAAGATTATTACGGACCTGTGGACAGTTACAATGAGCAGTTCTTC.